Shown below are 30 T cell receptor beta chains from a single sample sequenced in a study of blood T cell repertoires in COVID-19. Sequencing was performed with immunoSEQ multiplex PCR; in TCRdb, only in-frame clones are kept and a portion is missing. This table has more than 150,000 clones, approximately 80% appearing once. Sequencing was carried out using peripheral blood. These receptors were taken from an older woman with acute or convalescent COVID-19.

The genes are TRBV6-5 and TRBJ1-2; a weak D match, TRBD1 (6 bases). The germline V and J ends were trimmed by 10 bases and 3 bases, with 15 bases remaining between them. Germline CDR1 MNHEY, CDR2 SVGAGI. The CDR3 consists of 13 residues. In nucleotides, the CDR3 is TGTGCCATCCTATTGGACAGCCACTATGGCTACACCTTC. This sequence encodes CAILLDSHYGYTF.

The V and J genes are TRBV19 and TRBJ1-5, with 7 bases that match TRBD1. The trim removed 6 bases at V and 7 bases at J, leaving 6 bases unmatched. The CDR3 totals 13 residues. Germline CDR1 is LNHDA and CDR2 is SQIVND (reference sequence). This chain's CDR3 is CASREQGWQPQHF. In nucleotides, the CDR3 is TGTGCCAGTAGGGAACAGGGGTGGCAGCCCCAGCATTTT. The complete variable domain, with remaining parts taken from reference TRBV19 and TRBJ1-5, reads DGGITQSPKYLFRKEGQNVTLSCEQNLNHDAMYWYRQDPGQGLRLIYYSQIVNDFQKGDIAEGYSVSREKKESFPLTVTSAQKNPTAFYLCASREQGWQPQHFGDGTRLSIL.

This clone appeared a few times. The genes are TRBV25-1 and TRBJ2-5; tentative D call: TRBD2 (6 bases). V was pared by 4 bases and J by 5 bases, with 14 bases between. Per the germline V gene, CDR1 is MGHDK and CDR2 is SYGVNS. The CDR3 is 14 amino acids. The CDR3 DNA follows: TGTGCCAGCAGTGCGGCCTCGGGGAGGGAGACCCAGTACTTC. It yields the protein CASSAASGRETQYF.

This clone was seen just once. This chain joins TRBV5-1 and TRBJ2-1; D gene uncertain. The CDR3 loop spans 16 amino acids. Trimming took 0 bases from V and 4 from J, leaving 14 bases between them. The germline gives CDR1 SGHRS, CDR2 YFSETQ. The DNA for the CDR3 is TGCGCCAGCAGCTTGGACTTTCGGTCTCAATACAATGAGCAGTTCTTC. This codes for CASSLDFRSQYNEQFF.

The sample holds a few counts of this clone. The rearrangement joins TRBV5-4 to TRBJ1-2, with 12 positions matching TRBD1. Germline CDR1 is SGHNT and CDR2 is YYREEE (reference sequence). The CDR3 consists of 15 residues. V gave up 4 bases and J gave up 4 bases; unmatched junction bases: 5. CDR3 sequence: CASSVGTGGFYGYTF. The CDR3 bases are TGTGCCAGCAGCGTGGGGACAGGGGGCTTCTATGGCTACACCTTC.

The V gene is TRBV2, the J gene TRBJ1-2; unclear D gene. Trimming removed 6 bases from V and 0 bases from J, with 14 bases in between. Germline assignment: CDR1 SNHLY and CDR2 FYNNEI. There are 15 residues in the CDR3. The DNA of the CDR3 is TGTGCCAGCAGGCCCGAACAGCTACCTAACTATGGCTACACCTTC. This gives the protein CASRPEQLPNYGYTF.

V and J are TRBV3-1 (or the pseudogene TRBV3-2) and TRBJ1-2, with a tentative D call TRBD1 (5 bases). The CDR3 length is 17 residues. V was clipped by 0 bases and J by 0 bases, with 14 bases between them. Looked up from germline, CDR1 is LGHDT and CDR2 is YNNKEL (reference sequence). The CDR3 here is CASSQEKQAIANYGYTF. Here the CDR3 DNA reads TGTGCCAGCAGCCAAGAAAAACAGGCGATAGCTAACTATGGCTACACCTTC.

This clone was seen only once. The rearrangement links TRBV3-1 (or the pseudogene TRBV3-2) to TRBJ2-1, with 8 bases matching TRBD2. The CDR3 is made up of 17 amino acids. The germline V gene encodes CDR1 LGHDT and CDR2 YNNKEL (reference sequence). V dropped 1 base and J dropped 4; count of bases not matched to a gene: 9. CDR3 nucleotides: TGTGCCAGCAGCCAAGGGTACTGGACTAGCCGTTACAATGAGCAGTTCTTC. Translating it yields CASSQGYWTSRYNEQFF.

The J gene is TRBJ2-1, the V gene TRBV18, with 7 positions matching TRBD2. The V segment lost 1 base and the J segment 0 bases; nucleotides outside the gene matches: 9. CDR1 and CDR2 (germline): KGHSH, LQKENI. The CDR3 is made up of 18 amino acids. DNA for the CDR3: TGTGCCAGCTCACCACGACTAGCTGACGGGGGCTCCTACAATGAGCAGTTCTTC. This translates into CASSPRLADGGSYNEQFF. Full variable domain (missing parts from reference TRBV18 and TRBJ2-1): NAGVMQNPRHLVRRRGQEARLRCSPMKGHSHVYWYRQLPEEGLKFMVYLQKENIIDESGMPKERFSAEFPKEGPSILRIQQVVRGDSAAYFCASSPRLADGGSYNEQFFGPGTRLTVL.

The V call is TRBV4-2, the J call TRBJ1-2; perhaps TRBD1 as D (5 bases). Per germline, CDR1 LGHNA and CDR2 YNFKEQ. The V and J ends lost 0 bases and 2 bases respectively, with 7 bases between them. The CDR3 contains 14 residues. The DNA of the CDR3 is TGTGCCAGCAGCCAAGACAGGGCCAACTATGGCTACACCTTC. This codes for CASSQDRANYGYTF.

The chain carries TRBV7-2 and TRBJ2-3; tentatively, D is TRBD2 (6 bases). V lost 5 bases and J 3 bases, leaving 9 bases between the germline ends. CDR1 SGHTA and CDR2 FQGNSA come from the germline V gene. The length of the CDR3 is 13 residues. CDR3 sequence: CASSPGRTDTQYF. The DNA of the CDR3 is TGTGCCAGCAGCCCAGGGAGGACAGATACGCAGTATTTT.

The J gene is TRBJ1-5, the V gene TRBV28, with D perhaps matching TRBD1 (6 bases). Trimming took off 2 bases at V and 11 bases at J, with 13 bases between the two ends. This CDR3 spans 13 amino acids. Germline CDR1 and CDR2: MDHEN and SYDVKM. Here the CDR3 reads CASSLDRLRAQHF. CDR3 nucleotide sequence: TGTGCCAGCAGTTTAGACAGGCTTAGGGCCCAGCATTTT.

In regard to this clone: At one end, the junction sequence differs from germline, possibly due to a read error. The J gene is TRBJ2-5, the V gene TRBV5-4; 7 nucleotides match TRBD1. The CDR3 covers 12 residues. Germline V gene data show CDR1 as SGHNT and CDR2 as YYREEE (reference sequence). CDR3 region: CASSTPGQSRDF. In DNA, the CDR3 is TGTGCCAGCAGTACCCCGGGACAGAGTAGGGACTTC.

This clone was recorded only once. The chain recombines TRBV11-2 with TRBJ1-4; 8 bases align to TRBD1. With V trimmed by 5 bases and J by 8 bases, 13 bases remained unmatched. This CDR3 contains 16 residues. Germline V gives CDR1 SGHAT, CDR2 FQNNGV. The CDR3 here is CASSPGSGGAYEKLFF. CDR3 DNA sequence: TGTGCCAGCAGCCCGGGATCAGGGGGCGCTTACGAAAAACTGTTTTTT. Full variable domain (outside the CDR3, taken from reference TRBV11-2 and TRBJ1-4): EAGVAQSPRYKIIEKRQSVAFWCNPISGHATLYWYQQILGQGPKLLIQFQNNGVVDDSQLPKDRFSAERLKGVDSTLKIQPAKLEDSAVYLCASSPGSGGAYEKLFFGSGTQLSVL.

The chain employs TRBV18 and TRBJ1-1; no clear D. The CDR3 sequence is 13 residues long. V was pared by 6 bases and J by 4 bases, with 12 bases between. Germline CDR1 is KGHSH and CDR2 is LQKENI. The CDR3 DNA is TGTGCCAGCTCGTCTGTCGAGGGCACTGAAGCTTTCTTT. Translation: CASSSVEGTEAFF.

The gene calls are TRBV5-4 and TRBJ2-3, with 9 bases fitting TRBD2. The CDR3 consists of 15 residues. Trimming took 4 bases from V and 0 from J; bases not matched to a gene: 3. Germline lookup yields CDR1 SGHNT and CDR2 YYREEE (reference sequence). CDR3 coding DNA: TGTGCCAGCAGCCTAGCGGGAATGAGCACAGATACGCAGTATTTT. Residues: CASSLAGMSTDTQYF.

The chain links TRBV30 to TRBJ1-2, with 7 nucleotides matching TRBD1. The CDR3 totals 14 residues. V lost 1 base and J lost 2; bases outside the gene matches: 4. Germline CDR1 reads GTSNPN; CDR2 reads SVGIG (reference sequence). CDR3 coding DNA: TGTGCCTGGAGTGAGACAGGGCGGAACTATGGCTACACCTTC. Translating it yields CAWSETGRNYGYTF.

This clone came up many times. The chain is built from TRBV11-3 and TRBJ2-4; 13 nucleotides match TRBD2. CDR3 length: 18 amino acids. Trimming took 1 base from V and 5 from J; bases not matched to a gene: 8. Germline CDR1 SGHNT, CDR2 YENEEA. DNA of the CDR3: TGTGCCAGCAGCTTAGGACGGACTAGCGGGGGTGTGGAAAACATTCAGTACTTC. Its protein product is CASSLGRTSGGVENIQYF.

CDR3 DNA sequence: TGTGCCAGCAAACAGGGGTCTTCGAACACTGAAGCTTTCTTT. Its protein product is CASKQGSSNTEAFF. The chain links TRBV6-5 to TRBJ1-1, with 7 bases lining up with TRBD1. The trim removed 7 bases at V and 1 base at J, leaving 6 bases unmatched. The CDR3 consists of 14 residues. Germline V gives CDR1 MNHEY, CDR2 SVGAGI.

The CDR3 protein is CASSPTSGGNNEQFF. The DNA of the CDR3 is TGTGCCAGCTCACCTACTAGCGGGGGGAATAATGAGCAGTTCTTC. The rearrangement uses TRBV18 and TRBJ2-1, with 12 positions matching TRBD2. Germline-derived CDR1 and CDR2 are KGHSH and LQKENI. This CDR3 is 15 amino acids long. V lost 3 bases, J lost 7 bases, and 4 bases stayed unmatched.

V and J are TRBV14 and TRBJ2-5; 13 bases map to TRBD2. Germline CDR1 SGHDN, CDR2 FVKESK. After removal of 4 bases from V and 7 bases from J, the junction contained 6 bases not matched to a gene. The CDR3 length is 15 residues. CDR3 DNA: TGTGCCAGCAGCCGGACTAGCGGGGGTCTAGGGACCCAGTACTTC. Translating it yields CASSRTSGGLGTQYF.

CDR3 sequence (DNA): TGTGCCAGCAGCTCCAAAAAAATGACAGGGGGTTACACAGATACGCAGTATTTT. Translating gives CASSSKKMTGGYTDTQYF. J is TRBJ2-3 and V is TRBV11-2, with 9 positions matching TRBD1. V lost 4 bases, J lost 2 bases, and 13 bases stayed unmatched. Germline V gene data show CDR1 as SGHAT and CDR2 as FQNNGV. CDR3 size: 18 residues.

The chain combines TRBV30 with TRBJ1-5, with no clear D. This CDR3 comprises 12 residues. Between the trimmed V and J ends, which lost 0 bases and 11 bases, there was a span of 11 bases. CDR1 and CDR2 from the germline V gene are GTSNPN and SVGIG (reference sequence). The CDR3 DNA sequence: TGTGCCTGGAGTGTACTGGGGAGAACCCAGCATTTT. Its translation: CAWSVLGRTQHF.

In DNA, the CDR3 is TGCGCCAGCAGTCAACGGGGGTGCTCACCCCTCCACTTT. Its translation is CASSQRGCSPLHF. The chain is built from TRBV23-1 and TRBJ1-6, with D tentatively TRBD1 (5 bases). TRBV23-1 is known as an ORF, though its function is uncertain. The V and J ends lost 2 bases and 10 bases respectively, with 9 bases between them. This CDR3 contains 13 residues.

The chain couples TRBV4-1 to TRBJ1-3, with D possibly TRBD1 on 6 matching bases. Germline V lookup: CDR1 MGHRA, CDR2 YSYEKL. The CDR3 is made up of 16 amino acids. Trimming removed 0 bases from V and 0 bases from J, with 9 bases in between. This CDR3 reads CASSQDRGPSGNTIYF. The CDR3 coding sequence is TGCGCCAGCAGCCAAGACAGGGGCCCCTCTGGAAACACCATATATTTT.

The CDR3 nucleotides read TGTGCCAGCAGTTACTCGTCAGCGGGGGTCGCAGATACGCAGTATTTT. It yields the protein CASSYSSAGVADTQYF. The chain uses TRBV6-5 and TRBJ2-3; TRBD2 matches 8 bases. V was clipped by 0 bases and J by 4 bases; unmatched bases: 6. Germline V gene sequence: CDR1 MNHEY, CDR2 SVGAGI. The CDR3 spans 16 residues.

The rearrangement uses TRBV27 and TRBJ2-1; possible D gene TRBD1, 5 bases. The CDR3 spans 15 residues. The germline V and J ends were trimmed by 3 bases and 5 bases, with 14 bases remaining between them. The germline CDR1 and CDR2 sequences are MNHEY and SMNVEV (reference sequence). This CDR3 is CASSFGRGLNNEQFF. The CDR3 region has the DNA TGTGCCAGCAGTTTTGGAAGGGGCCTCAACAATGAGCAGTTCTTC.

This chain links TRBV7-3 with TRBJ2-3; D is possibly TRBD1 (6 bases). Germline values: CDR1 SGHTA, CDR2 FQGTGA. The length of the CDR3 is 16 residues. Trimming removed 4 bases from V and 3 bases from J, with 17 bases in between. The CDR3 coding sequence is TGTGCCAGCAGCTCCATCGACGGGACATCGACAGATACGCAGTATTTT. The encoded protein is CASSSIDGTSTDTQYF.

The CDR3, as DNA: TGCGCCAGCAGCCAATCGTACTGGGCCGGGACTAGCGGAATCCTAAACTACAATGAGCAGTTCTTC. This gives the protein CASSQSYWAGTSGILNYNEQFF. The chain combines TRBV4-3 with TRBJ2-1, with 11 bases lining up with TRBD2. Trimming cost V 2 bases and J 3 bases; bases outside gene matches: 21. This CDR3 has 22 amino acids. The germline V gene has CDR1 LGHNA and CDR2 YSLEER.

This chain's CDR3 is CASSQGGGGGYTF. The CDR3 DNA follows: TGTGCCAGCAGCCAGGGTGGAGGGGGCGGCTACACCTTC. The chain links TRBV3-1 (or the pseudogene TRBV3-2) to TRBJ1-2; 7 bases align to TRBD1. Germline loops: CDR1 LGHDT, CDR2 YNNKEL (reference sequence). The ends lost 3 bases at V and 8 bases at J; junction bases unmatched: 6. This CDR3 contains 13 residues.